Listed here is a single T cell receptor beta chain. With 4 bases removed from V and 3 bases from J, the gap between germline ends came to 20 bases. The CDR3 is made up of 17 amino acids. Germline V lookup: CDR1 SGHNT, CDR2 YYREEE (reference sequence). This specimen belongs to a study of blood T cell repertoires in COVID-19. Participants spanned ages roughly 18 to 95 years and resided in some 22 US areas. Recovery among Cohort 3 donors was established by two negative PCRs, clearance, or symptom resolution. In the original processing: Estimated nucleated cell counts came from reference gene primer amplification. Assay used: immunoSEQ multiplex PCR; TCRdb lists only in-frame clones, some missing. V, J and clone size are taken as reported in that table, and D and trimming were inferred from the DNA itself. The table lists about 270,000 clones, approximately 86% of them singletons.

The receptor was derived from a young woman who had recovered from COVID-19. Sample: PBMCs or T cells enriched from blood (not recorded which). The chain uses TRBV5-4 and TRBJ2-4; possibly TRBD2 for D (7 bases). DNA for the CDR3: TGTGCCAGCAGCCTGATGGGGGGGGCTTGGGGCAAAAACATTCAGTACTTC. Its protein is CASSLMGGAWGKNIQYF.